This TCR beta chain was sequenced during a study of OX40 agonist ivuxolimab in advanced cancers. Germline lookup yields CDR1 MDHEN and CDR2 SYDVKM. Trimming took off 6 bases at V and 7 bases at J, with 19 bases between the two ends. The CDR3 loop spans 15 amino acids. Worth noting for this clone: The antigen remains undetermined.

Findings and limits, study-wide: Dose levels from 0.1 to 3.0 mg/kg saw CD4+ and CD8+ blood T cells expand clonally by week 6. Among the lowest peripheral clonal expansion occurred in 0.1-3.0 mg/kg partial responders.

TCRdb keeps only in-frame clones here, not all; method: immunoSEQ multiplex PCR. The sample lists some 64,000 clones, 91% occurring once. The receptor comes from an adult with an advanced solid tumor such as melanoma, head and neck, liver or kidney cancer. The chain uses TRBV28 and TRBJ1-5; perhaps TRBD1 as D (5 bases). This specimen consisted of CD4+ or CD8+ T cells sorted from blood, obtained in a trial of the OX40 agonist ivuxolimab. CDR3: CASRYDAGRTQPQHF. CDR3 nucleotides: TGTGCCAGCAGATACGACGCGGGCAGGACACAGCCCCAGCATTTT.